This record looks at one T cell receptor (beta chain) sequence and its context. The data were produced by immunoSEQ multiplex PCR, yet TCRdb's version contains in-frame clones alone and is incomplete. The sample has about 77,000 clones, 85% to 95% seen once. The entry originates in a study of control samples from healthy donors and cancer patients. The length of the CDR3 is 15 residues. Germline lookup yields CDR1 MNHNY and CDR2 SVGAGI (reference sequence). Trimming left V 2 bases short and J 0 bases short, with 7 bases between. This sequence originates from a woman in her sixties or seventies in good health. The gene calls are TRBV6-6 and TRBJ1-4, with D perhaps TRBD1 (5 bases). The sample comprised blood. This CDR3 reads CASSYETATNEKLFF. The CDR3 DNA is TGTGCCAGCAGTTACGAGACAGCAACTAATGAAAAACTGTTTTTT.